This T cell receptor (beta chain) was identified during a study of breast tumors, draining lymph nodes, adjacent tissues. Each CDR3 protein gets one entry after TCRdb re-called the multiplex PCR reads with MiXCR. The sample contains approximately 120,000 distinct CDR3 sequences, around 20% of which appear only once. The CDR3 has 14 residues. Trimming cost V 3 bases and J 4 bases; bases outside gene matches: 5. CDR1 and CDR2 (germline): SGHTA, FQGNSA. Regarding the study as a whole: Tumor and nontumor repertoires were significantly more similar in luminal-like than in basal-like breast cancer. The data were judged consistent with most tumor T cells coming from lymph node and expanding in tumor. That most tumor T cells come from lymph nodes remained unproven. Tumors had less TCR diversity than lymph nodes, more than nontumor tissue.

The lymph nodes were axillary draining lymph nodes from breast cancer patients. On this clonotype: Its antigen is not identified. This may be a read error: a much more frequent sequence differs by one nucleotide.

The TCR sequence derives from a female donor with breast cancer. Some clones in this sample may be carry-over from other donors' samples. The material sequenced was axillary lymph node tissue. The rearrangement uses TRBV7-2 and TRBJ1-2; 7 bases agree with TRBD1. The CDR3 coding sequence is TGTGCCAGCAGCTTGGACAGGTTTCGCTATGGCTACACCTTC. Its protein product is CASSLDRFRYGYTF.